Listed below are T cell receptor beta chains from one sample, sequenced in a study of blood T cell repertoires in COVID-19. Generated by immunoSEQ multiplex PCR, the TCRdb table keeps only in-frame clones and is missing some. The data contain 250,000 to 350,000 clones, around nine tenths of them singletons. The specimen was peripheral blood. The receptors here all came from a woman in her twenties or thirties with COVID-19, enrolled during active disease. Both conserved end residues are part of each CDR3. The order of the fields is J gene, clone size, D gene, V gene, CDR3 protein, CDR3 DNA. A D gene is named only where the DNA matches it firmly. Clone size is stated in some rows and not others, as once, few, many or a class when expanded.

TRBJ2-7 | NA | TRBD2 | TRBV5-4 | CASSASSGKSSYEQYF | TGTGCCAGCAGTGCCTCTAGCGGGAAGAGCTCCTACGAGCAGTACTTC
TRBJ2-2 | NA | NA | TRBV4-1 | CASSQDLGQAGGELFF | TGCGCCAGCAGCCAAGATCTCGGCCAGGCAGGCGGGGAGCTGTTTTTT
TRBJ1-4 | NA | TRBD1 | TRBV30 | CAWSVPTTGTGYGKLFF | TGTGCCTGGAGTGTACCAACGACCGGGACAGGGTACGGAAAACTGTTTTTT
TRBJ2-5 | NA | TRBD1 | TRBV28 | CASSPTGTGYQETQYF | TGTGCCAGCAGTCCTACGGGGACAGGGTACCAAGAGACCCAGTACTTC
TRBJ2-2 | NA | NA | TRBV11-2 | CASSLDVVSANTGELFF | TGTGCCAGCAGCTTAGACGTGGTGAGCGCGAACACCGGGGAGCTGTTTTTT
TRBJ1-3 | NA | TRBD1 | TRBV19 | CASLRRGPSHSGNTIYF | TGTGCCAGCCTTCGGAGGGGGCCCTCACACTCTGGAAACACCATATATTTT
TRBJ1-2 | NA | TRBD1 | TRBV6-5 | CASRETGARSLGYTF | TGTGCCAGCAGGGAGACAGGGGCCCGTTCTCTTGGCTACACCTTC
TRBJ2-7 | NA | TRBD1 | TRBV5-1 | CASSWSGTGTYEQYF | TGCGCCAGCAGCTGGTCCGGGACAGGGACCTACGAGCAGTACTTC
TRBJ1-6 | few | NA | TRBV28 | CASSPQGPNNSPLHF | TGTGCCAGCAGTCCCCAGGGCCCGAATAATTCACCCCTCCACTTT
TRBJ2-2 | NA | NA | TRBV7-3 | CASSLTFGRDTGELFF | TGTGCCAGCAGCTTAACATTCGGCAGGGACACCGGGGAGCTGTTTTTT
TRBJ2-7 | NA | TRBD1 | TRBV5-6 | CASSSQGAGPSYEQYF | TGTGCCAGCAGCTCCCAGGGGGCAGGGCCTTCCTACGAGCAGTACTTC
TRBJ2-3 | NA | TRBD1 | TRBV4-1 | CASSQDHTGGFSDTQYF | TGCGCCAGCAGCCAAGATCACACAGGGGGATTTTCAGATACGCAGTATTTT
TRBJ1-1 | NA | TRBD1 | TRBV29-1 | CSVRQGSTEAFF | TGCAGCGTGCGACAGGGGAGCACTGAAGCTTTCTTT
TRBJ2-5 | NA | NA | TRBV6-5 | CASRFPEVQETQYF | TGTGCCAGCAGATTTCCCGAGGTTCAAGAGACCCAGTACTTC
TRBJ2-7 | NA | TRBD2 | TRBV5-4 | CASSISGGEGYEQYF | TGTGCCAGCAGCATTAGCGGGGGAGAGGGCTACGAGCAGTACTTC
TRBJ2-1 | NA | TRBD2 | TRBV5-1 | CASSLVAGGFSYNEQFF | TGCGCCAGCAGCTTGGTAGCGGGAGGTTTCTCCTACAATGAGCAGTTCTTC
TRBJ2-1 | NA | NA | TRBV2 | CASSYYNEQFF | TGTGCCAGCAGCTACTACAATGAGCAGTTCTTC
TRBJ2-7 | NA | NA | TRBV6-5 | CASTPTGLPAIEQYF | TGTGCCAGCACCCCCACTGGGCTTCCCGCGATCGAGCAGTACTTC
TRBJ1-2 | NA | NA | TRBV19 | CASSPDRNYYGYTF | TGTGCCAGTAGCCCCGACAGGAACTACTATGGCTACACCTTC
TRBJ1-4 | NA | NA | TRBV15 | CATSRMTASQGEKLFF | TGTGCCACCAGCAGAATGACAGCTTCCCAAGGGGAAAAACTGTTTTTT
TRBJ2-1 | NA | TRBD2 | TRBV6-2/TRBV6-3 | CASNPAGTRDYNEQFF | TGTGCCAGCAACCCGGCCGGGACTAGAGACTACAATGAGCAGTTCTTC
TRBJ2-1 | NA | TRBD2 | TRBV6-5 | CASAGLAGLNEQFF | TGTGCCAGCGCCGGACTAGCGGGACTTAATGAGCAGTTCTTC
TRBJ2-7 | NA | NA | TRBV10-3 | CAISEISEQYF | TGTGCCATCAGTGAGATCTCCGAGCAGTACTTC
TRBJ2-3 | NA | TRBD2 | TRBV7-6 | CASSLRVSGRTTDTQYF | TGTGCCAGCAGCTTAAGGGTTAGCGGGAGGACCACAGATACGCAGTATTTT
TRBJ1-5 | NA | NA | TRBV2 | CASSELVRDQPQHF | TGTGCCAGCAGTGAATTGGTCAGGGATCAGCCCCAGCATTTT
TRBJ2-7 | NA | NA | TRBV1 | CTSSQRQGHEQYF | TGCACCAGCAGCCAACGACAGGGCCACGAGCAGTACTTC
TRBJ2-5 | NA | TRBD1 | TRBV7-7 | CASSRDSLETQYF | TGTGCTAGCAGCCGGGACAGCTTAGAGACCCAGTACTTC
TRBJ2-1 | NA | TRBD2 | TRBV25-1 | CASSGPSSGLLRYNEQFF | TGTGCCAGCAGTGGGCCGTCTAGCGGGCTTTTACGCTACAATGAGCAGTTCTTC
TRBJ2-1 | NA | NA | TRBV13 | CASSALDSSGDNEQFF | TGTGCCAGCAGCGCCCTAGACAGTAGCGGCGACAATGAGCAGTTCTTC
TRBJ2-7 | NA | TRBD1 | TRBV11-2 | CASSLDDRGHEQYF | TGTGCCAGCAGCTTAGATGACAGGGGCCACGAGCAGTACTTC
TRBJ2-7 | NA | NA | TRBV29-1 | CSVEGDSSSYEQYF | TGCAGCGTTGAAGGAGACAGCAGCTCCTACGAGCAGTACTTC
TRBJ1-5 | once | TRBD1 | TRBV6-5 | CASSYTWTGGNQPQHF | TGTGCCAGCAGTTACACTTGGACAGGGGGCAATCAGCCCCAGCATTTT
TRBJ1-1 | NA | NA | TRBV6-5 | CASSPPGGNTEAFF | TGTGCCAGCAGTCCCCCCGGGGGGAACACTGAAGCTTTCTTT
TRBJ2-7 | NA | NA | TRBV7-6 | CASSPLSWTPEQYF | TGTGCCAGCAGCCCCCTCTCCTGGACACCCGAGCAGTACTTC
TRBJ1-1 | NA | TRBD1 | TRBV11-2 | CASSLGQGGWTEAFF | TGTGCCAGCAGCTTAGGTCAGGGGGGTTGGACTGAAGCTTTCTTT
TRBJ2-7 | NA | NA | TRBV3-1/TRBV3-2 | CASSQDYSGVAPNEQYF | TGTGCCAGCAGCCAAGATTACAGCGGAGTCGCGCCTAACGAGCAGTACTTC
TRBJ2-7 | NA | TRBD2 | TRBV24-1 | CATSKGGSSYEQYF | TGTGCCACCTCGAAGGGAGGGAGCTCCTACGAGCAGTACTTC
TRBJ1-1 | NA | TRBD1 | TRBV30 | CAWSAKGTAPRAFF | TGTGCCTGGAGTGCGAAAGGGACAGCGCCTAGGGCTTTCTTT
TRBJ1-6 | NA | NA | TRBV2 | CASTLRGDYNSPLHF | TGTGCCAGCACCCTGCGGGGGGACTATAATTCACCCCTCCACTTT
TRBJ2-1 | NA | NA | TRBV13 | CASSTLAYTFYNEQFF | TGTGCCAGCAGCACCCTAGCGTATACCTTCTACAATGAGCAGTTCTTC
TRBJ2-1 | NA | TRBD2 | TRBV6-4 | CASSEGREGHNEQFF | TGTGCCAGCAGTGAGGGCCGGGAGGGACACAATGAGCAGTTCTTC
TRBJ2-7 | NA | TRBD1 | TRBV6-5 | CASSRTGGKEQYF | TGTGCCAGCAGTCGGACAGGGGGTAAAGAGCAGTACTTC
TRBJ2-5 | NA | NA | TRBV29-1 | CSGRDWGEETQYF | TGCAGCGGGCGGGACTGGGGGGAAGAGACCCAGTACTTC
TRBJ2-7 | NA | TRBD1 | TRBV27 | CASSFLTGGRSYEQYF | TGTGCCAGCAGTTTCCTAACAGGGGGCAGGTCCTACGAGCAGTACTTC
TRBJ1-1 | NA | NA | TRBV19 | CATRGGLLAEAFF | TGTGCCACTCGGGGGGGCCTGCTTGCTGAAGCTTTCTTT
TRBJ2-7 | NA | NA | TRBV2 | CASSLPGVWEQYF | TGTGCCAGCAGTTTGCCGGGAGTATGGGAGCAGTACTTC
TRBJ2-3 | NA | NA | TRBV14 | CASSLGLTRGDTQYF | TGTGCCAGCAGCCTCGGACTGACCCGCGGAGATACGCAGTATTTT
TRBJ2-7 | NA | TRBD2 | TRBV20-1 | CSASSGRADTYEQYF | TGCAGTGCTAGTAGCGGGAGGGCGGATACCTACGAGCAGTACTTC
TRBJ2-2 | NA | TRBD2 | TRBV3-1/TRBV3-2 | CASFSREMGGELFF | TGTGCCAGTTTTTCGCGGGAGATGGGCGGGGAGCTGTTTTTT
TRBJ2-7 | NA | TRBD1 | TRBV11-2 | CASSVDRDYEQYF | TGTGCCAGCAGCGTAGACAGGGACTACGAGCAGTACTTC
TRBJ1-6 | NA | NA | TRBV7-2 | CASSPGRESPLHF | TGTGCCAGCAGCCCAGGCAGGGAATCACCCCTCCACTTT
TRBJ2-3 | NA | NA | TRBV6-4 | CASRGGDTDTQYF | TGTGCCAGCCGAGGGGGGGACACAGATACGCAGTATTTT